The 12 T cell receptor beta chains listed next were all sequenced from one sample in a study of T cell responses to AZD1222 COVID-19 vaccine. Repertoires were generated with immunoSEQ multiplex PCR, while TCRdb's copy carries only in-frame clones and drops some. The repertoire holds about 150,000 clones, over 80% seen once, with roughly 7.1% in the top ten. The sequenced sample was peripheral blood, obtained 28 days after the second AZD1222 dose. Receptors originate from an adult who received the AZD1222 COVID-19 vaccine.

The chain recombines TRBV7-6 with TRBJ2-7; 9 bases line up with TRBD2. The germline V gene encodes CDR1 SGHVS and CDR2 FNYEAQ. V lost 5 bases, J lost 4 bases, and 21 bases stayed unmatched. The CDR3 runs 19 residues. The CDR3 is CASSPRGRRRGGLGYEQYF. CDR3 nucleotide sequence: TGTGCCAGCAGCCCACGAGGTCGGCGGCGGGGGGGCCTCGGGTACGAGCAGTACTTC.

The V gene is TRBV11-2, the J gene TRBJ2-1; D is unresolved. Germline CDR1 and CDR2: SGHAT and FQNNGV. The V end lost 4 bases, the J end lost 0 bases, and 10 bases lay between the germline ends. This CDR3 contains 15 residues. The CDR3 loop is CASSSQINSYNEQFF. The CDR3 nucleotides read TGTGCCAGCAGCTCCCAGATCAACTCCTACAATGAGCAGTTCTTC.

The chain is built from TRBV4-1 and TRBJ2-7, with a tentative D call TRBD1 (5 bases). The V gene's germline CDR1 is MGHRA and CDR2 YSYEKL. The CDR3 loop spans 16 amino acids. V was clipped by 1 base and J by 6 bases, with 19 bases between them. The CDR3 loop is CASSQATTGIQGEQYF. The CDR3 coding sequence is TGCGCCAGCAGCCAAGCTACAACCGGAATTCAGGGCGAGCAGTACTTC.

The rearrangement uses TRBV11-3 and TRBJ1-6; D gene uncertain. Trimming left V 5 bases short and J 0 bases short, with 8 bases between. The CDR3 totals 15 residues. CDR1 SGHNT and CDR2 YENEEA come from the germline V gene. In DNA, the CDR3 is TGTGCCAGCAGCCCCACTAGCTCCTATAATTCACCCCTCCACTTT. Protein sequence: CASSPTSSYNSPLHF.

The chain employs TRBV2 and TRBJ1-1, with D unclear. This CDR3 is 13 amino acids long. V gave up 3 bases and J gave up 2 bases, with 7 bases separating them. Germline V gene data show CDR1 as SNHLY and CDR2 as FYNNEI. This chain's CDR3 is CASSDWENTEAFF. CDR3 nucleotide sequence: TGTGCCAGCAGTGATTGGGAAAACACTGAAGCTTTCTTT.

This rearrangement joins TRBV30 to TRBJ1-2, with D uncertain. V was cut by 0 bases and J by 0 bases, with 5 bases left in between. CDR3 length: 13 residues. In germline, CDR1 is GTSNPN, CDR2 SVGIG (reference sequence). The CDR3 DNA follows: TGTGCCTGGAGTGTACATCCTAACTATGGCTACACCTTC. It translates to CAWSVHPNYGYTF.

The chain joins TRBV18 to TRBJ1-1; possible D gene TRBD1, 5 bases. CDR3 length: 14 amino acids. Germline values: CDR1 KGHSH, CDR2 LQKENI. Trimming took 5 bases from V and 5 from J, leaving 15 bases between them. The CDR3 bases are TGTGCCAGCTCAGTGACAGTGGGCATAACTGAAGCTTTCTTT. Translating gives CASSVTVGITEAFF.

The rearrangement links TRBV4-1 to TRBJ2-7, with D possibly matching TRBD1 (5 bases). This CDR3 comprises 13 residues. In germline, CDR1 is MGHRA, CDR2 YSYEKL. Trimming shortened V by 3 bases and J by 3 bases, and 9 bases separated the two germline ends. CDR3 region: CASSHQGGYEQYF. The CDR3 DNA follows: TGCGCCAGCAGCCACCAGGGCGGCTACGAGCAGTACTTC.

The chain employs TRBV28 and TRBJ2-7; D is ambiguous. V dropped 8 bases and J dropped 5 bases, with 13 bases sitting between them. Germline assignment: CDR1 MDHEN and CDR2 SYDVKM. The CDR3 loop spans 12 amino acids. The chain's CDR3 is CASGGGKDEQYF. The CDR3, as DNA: TGTGCCAGCGGCGGCGGTAAGGACGAGCAGTACTTC.

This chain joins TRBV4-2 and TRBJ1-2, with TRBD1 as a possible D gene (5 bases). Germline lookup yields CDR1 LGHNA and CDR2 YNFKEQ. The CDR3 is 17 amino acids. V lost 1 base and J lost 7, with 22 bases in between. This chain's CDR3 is CASSQVGTGTATFGYTF. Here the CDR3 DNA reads TGTGCCAGCAGCCAAGTTGGAACCGGGACGGCCACGTTTGGCTACACCTTC.

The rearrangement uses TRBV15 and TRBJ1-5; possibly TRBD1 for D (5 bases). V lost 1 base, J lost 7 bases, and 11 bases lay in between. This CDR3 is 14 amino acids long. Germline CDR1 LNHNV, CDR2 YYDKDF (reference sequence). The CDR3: CATSRARANQPQHF. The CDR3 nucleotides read TGTGCCACCAGCAGAGCCAGGGCAAACCAGCCCCAGCATTTT.

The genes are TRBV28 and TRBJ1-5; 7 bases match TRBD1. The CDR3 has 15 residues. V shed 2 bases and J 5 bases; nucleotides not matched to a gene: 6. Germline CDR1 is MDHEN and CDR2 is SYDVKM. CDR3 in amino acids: CASSLAPGTDQPQHF. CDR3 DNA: TGTGCCAGCAGTTTAGCCCCCGGGACAGATCAGCCCCAGCATTTT.